These 20 T cell receptor beta chains were all obtained from the same sample, sequenced in a study of blood T cells in healthy people across ages. A J-beta primer mix and a sample-barcoded 5' primer were used in a second PCR of about 7 to 12 cycles. A single record per CDR3 protein comes from TCRdb applying MiXCR to the 5' RACE reads. The sample lists hundreds of thousands of distinct CDR3 sequences, around 48% occurring once. The sequenced sample consisted of blood. These receptors all stem from a woman aged 55-70 years in good health.

The table lists this clonotype with a few counts. The rearrangement links TRBV20-1 to TRBJ2-7, with D perhaps matching TRBD1 or TRBD2 (5 bases each). Trimming removed 1 base from V and 3 bases from J, with 16 bases in between. Germline-derived CDR1 and CDR2 are DFQATT and SNEGSKA (reference sequence). The CDR3 is 15 residues long. The CDR3 coding sequence is TGCAGTGCTAGAGGAACCGGGACCGTGAGCTACGAGCAGTACTTC. Protein product: CSARGTGTVSYEQYF.

The chain has TRBV7-2 and TRBJ2-3, with D perhaps TRBD1 (6 bases). Germline values: CDR1 SGHTA, CDR2 FQGNSA. CDR3 length: 17 amino acids. V gave up 4 bases and J gave up 3 bases, with 20 bases separating them. CDR3 sequence reads: CASSYLHRGGSTDTQYF. The DNA of the CDR3 is TGTGCCAGCAGCTACCTCCACCGAGGGGGATCGACAGATACGCAGTATTTT.

The chain carries TRBV20-1 and TRBJ2-7; 10 bases match TRBD2. This CDR3 contains 15 residues. In germline, CDR1 is DFQATT, CDR2 SNEGSKA (reference sequence). J was trimmed by 7 bases and V by 2 bases; bases with no gene match: 11. In DNA, the CDR3 is TGCAGTGCTAGAACCGGGACTAGCGTCATCAATGAGCAGTACTTC. It encodes CSARTGTSVINEQYF.

A few counts support this clonotype. The chain carries TRBV20-1 and TRBJ2-7; weak D call: TRBD1 (5 bases). Germline V CDR1 and CDR2: DFQATT, SNEGSKA (reference sequence). Trimming removed 6 bases from V and 9 bases from J, with 18 bases in between. The CDR3 covers 12 residues. The CDR3 DNA sequence: TGCAGTGCCCCCGACAGCCTACGAGGGCAGTACTTC. Translation gives CSAPDSLRGQYF.

This sequence joins TRBV20-1 and TRBJ2-5, with TRBD2 matching over 7 bases. The better agreement between TRBJ2-7 and the DNA end casts doubt on the J call. The CDR3 covers 15 residues. Per germline, CDR1 DFQATT and CDR2 SNEGSKA (reference sequence). The DNA for the CDR3 is TGCAGTGCTAGAGGTACCTCTGGCGGGAGTGTCGAGCAGTACTTC. Translation: CSARGTSGGSVEQYF.

V usage is TRBV7-9 and J usage is TRBJ2-3, with 7 bases lining up with TRBD2. CDR3 length equals 18 residues. Germline V lookup: CDR1 SEHNR, CDR2 FQNEAQ (reference sequence). Trimming took 2 bases from V and 6 from J; bases not matched to a gene: 17. The CDR3 reads CASSLQLPAGVSPDTQYF. The CDR3 DNA follows: TGTGCCAGCAGCTTACAACTTCCTGCGGGGGTAAGCCCGGATACGCAGTATTTT.

This clonotype was observed a few times. The rearrangement joins TRBV9 to TRBJ2-7; D call uncertain. This CDR3 contains 14 residues. The germline V and J ends were trimmed by 0 bases and 7 bases, with 14 bases remaining between them. Germline values: CDR1 SGDLS, CDR2 YYNGEE. CDR3 DNA sequence: TGTGCCAGCAGCGTAGCGGAGAGCTACCGGGAGCAGTACTTC. Amino acids: CASSVAESYREQYF.

This clonotype occurred once. V and J are TRBV28 and TRBJ2-1; D is unresolved. The better agreement between TRBJ2-7 and the DNA end casts doubt on the J call. Germline assignment: CDR1 MDHEN and CDR2 SYDVKM. The CDR3 contains 16 residues. CDR3 in amino acids: CASSLTAVSSYNEQYF. As DNA, the CDR3 is TGTGCCAGCAGTTTAACGGCGGTTAGCTCCTACAATGAGCAGTACTTC.

CDR3 region: CSARDSRLGSYNEQFF. The CDR3 region has the DNA TGCAGTGCTAGAGATTCTAGGTTAGGCTCCTACAATGAGCAGTTCTTC. The rearrangement joins TRBV20-1 to TRBJ2-1, with D unclear. Trimming took 0 bases from V and 0 from J, leaving 12 bases between them. The germline CDR1 and CDR2 sequences are DFQATT and SNEGSKA (reference sequence). The CDR3 runs 16 residues.

The chain links TRBV24-1 to TRBJ2-1, with D tentatively TRBD1 (6 bases). The CDR3 totals 14 residues. The V gene's germline CDR1 is KGHDR and CDR2 SFDVKD. V was shortened by 0 bases and J by 10 bases, with 12 bases between the two germline ends. The CDR3 loop reads CATSDLQPDREQFF. DNA of the CDR3: TGTGCCACCAGTGATTTGCAGCCAGACAGGGAGCAGTTCTTC.

The chain has TRBV29-1 and TRBJ2-1, with D tentatively TRBD2 (6 bases). Trimming took off 1 base at V and 6 bases at J, with 28 bases between the two ends. The CDR3 runs 19 residues. CDR1 SQVTM and CDR2 ANQGSEA come from the germline V gene. CDR3 in amino acids: CSVEVPEPGVPRIINEQFF. Here the CDR3 DNA reads TGCAGCGTTGAAGTCCCCGAGCCGGGAGTCCCCCGAATAATCAATGAGCAGTTCTTC.

The V gene is TRBV2, the J gene TRBJ1-1, with TRBD1 matching over 11 bases. Germline V gene data show CDR1 as SNHLY and CDR2 as FYNNEI. The junction had 14 bases not matched to a gene; V was cut back by 7 bases and J by 4 bases. The CDR3 has 17 residues. In DNA, the CDR3 is TGTGCCAGCAAGACCCCAAGGACAGGGGGCTCGGGCACTGAAGCTTTCTTT. This gives the protein CASKTPRTGGSGTEAFF.

There are a few counts of this clonotype. The chain carries TRBV7-2 and TRBJ1-5; D is uncertain. The germline CDR1 and CDR2 sequences are SGHTA and FQGNSA. Deletions cut 3 bases from V and 2 bases from J, with 11 bases between. CDR3 length: 15 amino acids. CDR3 sequence reads: CASSFRDGGNQPQHF. The CDR3, as DNA: TGTGCCAGCAGCTTCAGAGATGGGGGCAATCAGCCCCAGCATTTT. Full variable domain (missing parts from reference TRBV7-2 and TRBJ1-5): GAGVSQSPSNKVTEKGKDVELRCDPISGHTALYWYRQSLGQGLEFLIYFQGNSAPDKSGLPSDRFSAERTGGSVSTLTIQRTQQEDSAVYLCASSFRDGGNQPQHFGDGTRLSIL.

The gene calls are TRBV6-1 and TRBJ2-5, with 10 bases matching TRBD1. The DNA end is a closer match to TRBJ2-7, so the J assignment may be wrong. This CDR3 has 16 amino acids. Germline CDR1 and CDR2: MNHNS and SASEGT. The CDR3 DNA is TGTGCCAGCAGTGAACGATCCGGGACAGGGGATTACGAGCAGTACTTC. It yields the protein CASSERSGTGDYEQYF.

Here the CDR3 DNA reads TGTGCCTGGAGTGTTTGGGAAAAACTGTTTTTT. This encodes CAWSVWEKLFF. The chain couples TRBV30 to TRBJ1-4; D is uncertain. The germline V gene has CDR1 GTSNPN and CDR2 SVGIG (reference sequence). V gave up 0 bases and J gave up 8 bases, with 4 bases separating them. CDR3 length: 11 amino acids. Full variable domain (missing parts from reference TRBV30 and TRBJ1-4): SQTIHQWPATLVQPVGSPLSLECTVEGTSNPNLYWYRQAAGRGLQLLFYSVGIGQISSEVPQNLSASRPQDRQFILSSKKLLLSDSGFYLCAWSVWEKLFFGSGTQLSVL.

J is TRBJ1-1 and V is TRBV7-3; no firm D call. CDR3 length: 13 amino acids. Germline CDR1 is SGHTA and CDR2 is FQGTGA. Trimming took off 5 bases at V and 1 base at J, with 8 bases between the two ends. The CDR3 nucleotides are TGTGCCAGCAGCACTTATCAGAACACTGAAGCTTTCTTT. Amino acid sequence: CASSTYQNTEAFF.

The chain links TRBV7-3 to TRBJ2-3; 10 bases agree with TRBD2. The CDR3 runs to 15 residues. The trim removed 5 bases at V and 4 bases at J, leaving 6 bases unmatched. Looked up from germline, CDR1 is SGHTA and CDR2 is FQGTGA. This CDR3 reads CASSLLAGRSDTQYF. CDR3 DNA: TGTGCCAGCAGCCTACTAGCGGGACGGTCAGATACGCAGTATTTT.

This clonotype was detected only a few times. This chain joins TRBV29-1 and TRBJ2-5; 8 nucleotides agree with TRBD1. V was clipped by 6 bases and J by 5 bases; unmatched bases: 11. The CDR3 is 14 residues long. Germline-derived CDR1 and CDR2 are SQVTM and ANQGSEA. The CDR3 DNA is TGCAGCGTCGAGATAGACAGGGGTGGTGAGACCCAGTACTTC. Translated: CSVEIDRGGETQYF.

This sequence joins TRBV20-1 and TRBJ2-7; D might be TRBD2 (6 bases). Deletions cut 0 bases from V and 0 bases from J, with 18 bases between. Germline V CDR1 and CDR2: DFQATT, SNEGSKA (reference sequence). This CDR3 spans 17 amino acids. CDR3 region: CSARDLRYGGNSYEQYF. Written as DNA, the CDR3 is TGCAGTGCTAGAGATTTAAGGTATGGCGGGAACTCCTACGAGCAGTACTTC.

This clonotype was seen a handful of times. The chain carries TRBV4-1 and TRBJ2-1; D unclear. The CDR3 covers 17 residues. CDR1 and CDR2 from the germline V gene are MGHRA and YSYEKL. The ends were cut back, 0 bases at V and 0 bases at J, with 12 bases in the middle. The CDR3 region has the DNA TGCGCCAGCAGCCAAGAATTAACCGGGTACTCCTACAATGAGCAGTTCTTC. Amino acid sequence: CASSQELTGYSYNEQFF.